This T cell receptor beta chain was sequenced in a study of memory CD4+ T cells and cytomegalovirus serostatus. Study context: Of the healthy Belgian adults, several were CMV seropositive and 20 to 25 seronegative.

V was cut by 6 bases and J by 5 bases, with 19 bases left in between. Germline values: CDR1 KGHSH, CDR2 LQKENI. The CDR3 loop spans 15 amino acids. Single viable CD3+CD4+CD8-CD45RO+ cells were sorted as the memory CD4+ T cells. Serum IgG to CMV pp150, pp28, p38 and p52 defined serostatus. Profiled with immunoSEQ multiplex PCR; TCRdb holds only in-frame clones, not every one. The table shows about 61,000 clones, with around 80% occurring only once. This TCR was recovered from an adult in good health and CMV-seronegative. Some clones in this sample may be carry-over from other donors' samples. The chain uses TRBV18 and TRBJ2-5, with D possibly called TRBD1 or TRBD2 (5 bases each). The sequencing input was memory CD4+ T cells from blood. The CDR3 reads CASSQNLAEGETQYF. DNA of the CDR3: TGTGCCAGCTCGCAAAACTTGGCAGAGGGGGAGACCCAGTACTTC.